This TCR beta chain stems from a study of radiotherapy plus CTLA-4 blockade in lung cancer (dated by TCRdb to 2016 to 2019). At the level of the whole study: Among the enrolled patients, about 19% had an objective response, and 31% reached disease control.

CDR1 and CDR2 (SGHRS, YFSETQ) derive from the germline V gene. The CDR3 goes from the cysteine to the phenylalanine over 14 residues. Of all the DNA, just the CDR3 is kept, 42 bases in frame from base 1. The germline ends are 7 bases apart after V is trimmed by 0 bases and J by 0 bases. The study evaluated CTLA-4 blockade (ipilimumab) given together with focal radiation therapy in patients who had chemo-refractory metastatic non-small-cell lung cancer. Libraries were prepared through the immunoSEQ multiplex PCR assay. What TCRdb holds here is the immuneACCESS table cut down to in-frame rearrangements. Part of the clones is not present; checked against another copy, under half of the missing clones reflect an unresolved V gene, and the others are unexplained. The sample table holds more than 90,000 clones, of which roughly 80% were seen once. Roughly a quarter of the sample lies in the top ten. Study-wide findings and limitations: The strongest predictors of response, as reported, were early dynamic changes in blood T cell clones along with a rise in serum interferon-beta after radiation. After treatment with radiotherapy and ipilimumab, TCR clones that originated in tumors expanded in peripheral blood.

For this clone: This clone's antigen is unknown. Per-base qualities were not stored, and no clone one base away is much larger.

The receptor chain draws on TRBV5-1 and TRBJ2-7, with no confident D gene call. The sample in question was peripheral blood, obtained from a patient treated with radiotherapy plus ipilimumab. This TCR was recovered from a human donor with non-small cell lung cancer that progressed on radiotherapy plus ipilimumab. This receptor carries the CDR3 CASSLVAGSYEQYF. The DNA is as follows: TGCGCCAGCAGCTTGGTCGCAGGCTCCTACGAGCAGTACTTC. The full variable domain, with segments outside the CDR3 supplied by the reference TRBV5-1 and TRBJ2-7 proteins, appears as KAGVTQTPRYLIKTRGQQVTLSCSPISGHRSVSWYQQTPGQGLQFLFEYFSETQRNKGNFPGRFSGRQFSNSRSEMNVSTLELGDSALYLCASSLVAGSYEQYFGPGTRLTVT.